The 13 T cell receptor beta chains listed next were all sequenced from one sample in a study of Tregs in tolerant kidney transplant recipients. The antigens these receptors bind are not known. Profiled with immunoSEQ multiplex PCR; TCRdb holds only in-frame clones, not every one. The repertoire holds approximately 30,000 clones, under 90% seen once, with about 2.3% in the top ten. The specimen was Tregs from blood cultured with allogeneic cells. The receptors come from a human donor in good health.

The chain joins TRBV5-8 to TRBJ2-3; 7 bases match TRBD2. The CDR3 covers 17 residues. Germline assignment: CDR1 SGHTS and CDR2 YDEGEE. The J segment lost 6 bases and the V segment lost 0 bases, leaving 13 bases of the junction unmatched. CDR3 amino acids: CASSLVPLREVSDTQYF. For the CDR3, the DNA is TGTGCCAGCAGCTTGGTTCCTTTACGGGAGGTTTCCGATACGCAGTATTTT.

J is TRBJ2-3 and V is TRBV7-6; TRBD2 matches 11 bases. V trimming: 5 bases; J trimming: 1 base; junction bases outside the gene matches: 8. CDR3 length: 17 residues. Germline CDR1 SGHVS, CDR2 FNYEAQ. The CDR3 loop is CASSPRGSGRGTDTQYF. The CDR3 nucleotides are TGTGCCAGCAGCCCAAGAGGTAGCGGGAGGGGCACAGATACGCAGTATTTT.

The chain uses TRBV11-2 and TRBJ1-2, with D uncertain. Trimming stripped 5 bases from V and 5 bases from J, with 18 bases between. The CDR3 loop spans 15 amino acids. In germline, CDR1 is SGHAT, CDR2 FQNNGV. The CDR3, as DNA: TGTGCCAGCAGCCAAGGGTCAAGGCCGTTTTATGGCTACACCTTC. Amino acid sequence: CASSQGSRPFYGYTF.

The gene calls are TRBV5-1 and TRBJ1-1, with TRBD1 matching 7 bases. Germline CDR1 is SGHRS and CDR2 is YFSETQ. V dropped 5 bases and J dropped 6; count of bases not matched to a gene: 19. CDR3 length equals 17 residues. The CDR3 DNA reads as TGCGCCAGCAGTTTCGGACAGGTCATCAGAGGAAGGGCTGAAGCTTTCTTT. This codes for CASSFGQVIRGRAEAFF.

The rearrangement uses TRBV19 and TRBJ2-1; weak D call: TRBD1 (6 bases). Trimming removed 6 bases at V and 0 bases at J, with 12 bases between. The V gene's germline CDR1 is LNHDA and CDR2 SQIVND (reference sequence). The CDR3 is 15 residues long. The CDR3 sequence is CASSGQGISYNEQFF. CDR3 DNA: TGTGCCAGTAGCGGGCAGGGGATCTCCTACAATGAGCAGTTCTTC.

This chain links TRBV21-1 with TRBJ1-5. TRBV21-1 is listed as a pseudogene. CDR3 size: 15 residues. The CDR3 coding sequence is TGTGCCAGCAGCAACGGGGGGCGCGACAATCAGCCCCAGCATTTT. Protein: CASSNGGRDNQPQHF.

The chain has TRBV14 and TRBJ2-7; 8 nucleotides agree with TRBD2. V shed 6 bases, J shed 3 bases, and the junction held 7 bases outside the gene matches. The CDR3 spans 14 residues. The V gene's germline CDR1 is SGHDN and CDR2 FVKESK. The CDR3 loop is CASSKAGAGYEQYF. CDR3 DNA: TGTGCCAGCAGTAAAGCGGGAGCTGGCTACGAGCAGTACTTC. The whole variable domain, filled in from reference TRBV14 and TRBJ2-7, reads EAGVTQFPSHSVIEKGQTVTLRCDPISGHDNLYWYRRVMGKEIKFLLHFVKESKQDESGMPNNRFLAERTGGTYSTLKVQPAELEDSGVYFCASSKAGAGYEQYFGPGTRLTVT.

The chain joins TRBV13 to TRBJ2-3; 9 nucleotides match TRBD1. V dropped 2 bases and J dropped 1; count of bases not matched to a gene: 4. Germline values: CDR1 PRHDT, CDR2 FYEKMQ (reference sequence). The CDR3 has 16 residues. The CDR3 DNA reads TGTGCCAGCAGCTTAAGGACAGGGGCCCGCACAGATACGCAGTATTTT. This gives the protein CASSLRTGARTDTQYF. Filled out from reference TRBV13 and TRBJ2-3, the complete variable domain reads AAGVIQSPRHLIKEKRETATLKCYPIPRHDTVYWYQQGPGQDPQFLISFYEKMQSDKGSIPDRFSAQQFSDYHSELNMSSLELGDSALYFCASSLRTGARTDTQYFGPGTRLTVL.

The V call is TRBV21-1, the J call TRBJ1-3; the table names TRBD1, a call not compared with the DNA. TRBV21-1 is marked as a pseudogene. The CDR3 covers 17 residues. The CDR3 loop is CASSRPRQCFSGNTIYF. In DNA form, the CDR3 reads TGTGCCAGCAGCAGGCCTAGACAGTGTTTTTCTGGAAACACCATATATTTT.

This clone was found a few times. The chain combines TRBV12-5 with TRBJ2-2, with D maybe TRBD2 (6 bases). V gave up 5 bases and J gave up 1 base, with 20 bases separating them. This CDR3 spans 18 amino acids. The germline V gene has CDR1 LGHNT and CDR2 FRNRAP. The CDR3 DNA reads TGTGCTAGTGGTATGCGCGGGGTTGTAGCCGGGAACACCGGGGAGCTGTTTTTT. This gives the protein CASGMRGVVAGNTGELFF. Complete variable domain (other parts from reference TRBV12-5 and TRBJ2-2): DARVTQTPRHKVTEMGQEVTMRCQPILGHNTVFWYRQTMMQGLELLAYFRNRAPLDDSGMPKDRFSAEMPDATLATLKIQPSEPRDSAVYFCASGMRGVVAGNTGELFFGEGSRLTVL.

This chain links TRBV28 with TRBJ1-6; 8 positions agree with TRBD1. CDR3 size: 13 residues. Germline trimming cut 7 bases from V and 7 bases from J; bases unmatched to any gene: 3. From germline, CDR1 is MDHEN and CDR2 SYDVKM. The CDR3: CASIGTGNSPLHF. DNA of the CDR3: TGTGCCAGCATCGGGACAGGAAATTCACCCCTCCACTTT.

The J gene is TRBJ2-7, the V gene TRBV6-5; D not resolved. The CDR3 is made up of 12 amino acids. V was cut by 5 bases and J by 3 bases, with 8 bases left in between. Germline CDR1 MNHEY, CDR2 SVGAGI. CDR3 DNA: TGTGCCAGCAGTGGACCCGGCTACGAGCAGTACTTC. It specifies CASSGPGYEQYF.

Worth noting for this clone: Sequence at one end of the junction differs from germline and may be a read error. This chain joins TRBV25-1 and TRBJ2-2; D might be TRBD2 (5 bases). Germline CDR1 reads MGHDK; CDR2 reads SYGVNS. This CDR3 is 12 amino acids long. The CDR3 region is CASSDPSRGAVF. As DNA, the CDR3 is TGTGCCAGCAGTGACCCAAGTCGGGGAGCTGTTTTT. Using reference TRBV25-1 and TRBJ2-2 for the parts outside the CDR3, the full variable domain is EADIYQTPRYLVIGTGKKITLECSQTMGHDKMYWYQQDPGMELHLIHYSYGVNSTEKGDLSSESTVSRIRTEHFPLTLESARPSHTSQYLCASSDPSRGAVFGEGSRLTVL.